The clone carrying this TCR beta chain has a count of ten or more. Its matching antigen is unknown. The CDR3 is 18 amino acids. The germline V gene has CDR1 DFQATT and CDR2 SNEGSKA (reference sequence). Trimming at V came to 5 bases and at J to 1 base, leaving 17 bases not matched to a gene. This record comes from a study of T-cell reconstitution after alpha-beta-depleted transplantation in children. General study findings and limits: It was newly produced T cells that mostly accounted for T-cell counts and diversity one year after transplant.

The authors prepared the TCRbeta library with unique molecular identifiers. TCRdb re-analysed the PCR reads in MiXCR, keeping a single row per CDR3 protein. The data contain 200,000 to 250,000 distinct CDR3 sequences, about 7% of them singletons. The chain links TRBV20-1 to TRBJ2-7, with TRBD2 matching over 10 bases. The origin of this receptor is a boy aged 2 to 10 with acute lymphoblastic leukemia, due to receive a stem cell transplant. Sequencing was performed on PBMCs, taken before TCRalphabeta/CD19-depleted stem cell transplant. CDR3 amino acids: CSARVASGGPVRSYEQYF. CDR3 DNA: TGCAGTGCTCGTGTCGCTAGCGGGGGACCAGTCAGGTCCTACGAGCAGTACTTC.